The sequence of this T cell receptor (beta chain) was determined in a study of shared clonotypes between healthy human individuals. The wider study: Researchers assigned three CD4 naive, three CD4 memory, two CD8 naive and one CD8 memory plate to each donor.

Researchers ran the assay at a deep level. Data came from immunoSEQ multiplex PCR; TCRdb stores just in-frame clones and leaves some out. Counted here are 2 million to 2.5 million clones, 85% to 95% occurring once; the ten biggest clones make up roughly 1.7%. Concerning this clone itself: Its specificity is not known.

CD45RO-negative, CCR7-selected cells formed the naive CD8 fraction, which excluded terminally differentiated effector memory CD45RA+ cells. Everyone who donated was a Caucasian adult who lived in Nashville, Tennessee. V lost 3 bases and J 5 bases, leaving 11 bases between the germline ends. Germline V CDR1 and CDR2: SNHLY, FYNNEI. This CDR3 has 13 residues. General observations from the study: Donor scarcity curtailed the genetic and exposure-history diversity represented herein.

Source material: naive CD8+ T cells from PBMCs. This sequence joins TRBV2 and TRBJ2-7, with D perhaps TRBD1 (6 bases). The sequence derives from a young man in good health. Some clones in this sample may be carry-over from other donors' samples. This CDR3 reads CASSETGYDEQYF. The CDR3 DNA reads TGTGCCAGCAGTGAGACAGGCTACGACGAGCAGTACTTC.